This TCR beta chain was recovered during a study of T cell repertoires in cytomegalovirus infection. For the study at large: Recently described HLA-C-restricted plus well-studied HLA-B-restricted CMV epitopes were used. General study findings and limits: What dominated the ex vivo response were HLA-C-restricted CMV-specific TCR beta clonotypes.

The CDR3 totals 13 residues. V lost 4 bases to trimming and J lost 5 bases, with 13 bases between them. Per germline, CDR1 SGHRS and CDR2 YFSETQ. As for this clonotype: Its antigen is unknown.

TCRdb independently ran MiXCR on the reads; one entry per CDR3 protein. The sample carries roughly 500,000 distinct CDR3 sequences, 30% to 40% recorded once. This sequence was found in a human donor in good health (CMV status not recorded). Some clones in this sample may be carry-over from other donors' samples. This rearrangement joins TRBV5-1 to TRBJ2-7, with D possibly being TRBD1 (6 bases). The sample was cultured PBMCs, taken from culture after CMV antigen stimulation. The CDR3 region is CASSTRQEDEQYV. DNA for the CDR3: TGCGCCAGCAGCACGCGACAGGAGGACGAGCAGTACGTC.